The 30 T cell receptor beta chains presented below share a single source sample, sequenced in a study of T cell responses to AZD1222 COVID-19 vaccine. Method: immunoSEQ multiplex PCR; TCRdb's copy keeps in-frame clones and lacks some. The table includes fewer than 100,000 clones, 87% detected once. The sample consisted of peripheral blood, taken 28 days after the second AZD1222 dose. The receptors originated from an adult who received the AZD1222 COVID-19 vaccine.

V is TRBV5-1 and J is TRBJ2-1, with a tentative D call TRBD2 (6 bases). V was pared by 0 bases and J by 0 bases, with 10 bases between. Germline V CDR1 and CDR2: SGHRS, YFSETQ. CDR3 length equals 16 residues. The CDR3 protein is CASSLGAGPSYNEQFF. The CDR3 nucleotides read TGCGCCAGCAGCTTGGGTGCGGGGCCCTCCTACAATGAGCAGTTCTTC.

The chain uses TRBV5-6 and TRBJ1-5, with 9 bases fitting TRBD1. V gave up 3 bases and J gave up 0 bases; unmatched junction bases: 10. Germline V CDR1 and CDR2: SGHDT, YYEEEE. The CDR3 consists of 18 residues. CDR3 nucleotide sequence: TGTGCCAGCAGCTCCGACCGGGACAGGGTCTATAGCAATCAGCCCCAGCATTTT. Its translation is CASSSDRDRVYSNQPQHF.

The sample holds one count of this clone. The chain employs TRBV7-2 and TRBJ1-5; the match to TRBD1 covers 7 bases. CDR3 length equals 14 residues. Germline V gene lookup returns CDR1 SGHTA and CDR2 FQGNSA. J was trimmed by 9 bases and V by 1 base; bases with no gene match: 6. The CDR3 spells CASSLGTGGRPQHF. The CDR3 DNA is TGTGCCAGCAGCTTAGGGACAGGCGGTCGGCCCCAGCATTTT.

The gene calls are TRBV4-3 and TRBJ2-4; 7 bases match TRBD1. Per the germline V gene, CDR1 is LGHNA and CDR2 is YSLEER. The CDR3 extends over 18 amino acids. Trimming removed 0 bases from V and 0 bases from J; junction bases left unmatched: 8. The CDR3 spells CASSQDPRGSIAKNIQYF. CDR3 nucleotides: TGCGCCAGCAGCCAAGATCCCAGGGGGTCTATAGCCAAAAACATTCAGTACTTC.

This clone was seen a handful of times. The chain uses TRBV6-5 and TRBJ1-2; D remains ambiguous. The CDR3 loop spans 13 amino acids. The germline V gene has CDR1 MNHEY and CDR2 SVGAGI. V lost 3 bases and J lost 9, with 14 bases in between. The CDR3 region has the DNA TGTGCCAGCAGTTATCAATCCCCCGGAAGCTACACCTTC. This translates into CASSYQSPGSYTF.

The gene calls are TRBV2 and TRBJ1-2; tentatively, D is TRBD1 (5 bases). CDR3 length: 13 residues. V gave up 7 bases and J gave up 7 bases, with 16 bases separating them. From germline, CDR1 is SNHLY and CDR2 FYNNEI. Here the CDR3 reads CASMGTVGAGYTF. As DNA, the CDR3 is TGTGCCAGCATGGGGACCGTAGGTGCTGGCTACACCTTC.

The rearrangement uses TRBV13 and TRBJ2-5, with unresolved D. Per the germline V gene, CDR1 is PRHDT and CDR2 is FYEKMQ (reference sequence). CDR3 length equals 15 residues. Trimming removed 0 bases at V and 2 bases at J, with 10 bases between. Written as DNA, the CDR3 is TGTGCCAGCAGCTTAGGGGCTCTTAAACAAGAGACCCAGTACTTC. Translated: CASSLGALKQETQYF. Full variable domain (rest looked up from reference TRBV13 and TRBJ2-5): AAGVIQSPRHLIKEKRETATLKCYPIPRHDTVYWYQQGPGQDPQFLISFYEKMQSDKGSIPDRFSAQQFSDYHSELNMSSLELGDSALYFCASSLGALKQETQYFGPGTRLLVL.

This chain uses TRBV12-5 with TRBJ2-2, with D unclear. Germline V gives CDR1 LGHNT, CDR2 FRNRAP. Trimming removed 5 bases from V and 6 bases from J, with 7 bases in between. The CDR3 spans 12 residues. Here the CDR3 reads CASGRQPGELFF. CDR3 DNA sequence: TGTGCTAGTGGTCGGCAACCCGGGGAGCTGTTTTTT. The entire variable domain, with the rest obtained from reference TRBV12-5 and TRBJ2-2, is as follows: DARVTQTPRHKVTEMGQEVTMRCQPILGHNTVFWYRQTMMQGLELLAYFRNRAPLDDSGMPKDRFSAEMPDATLATLKIQPSEPRDSAVYFCASGRQPGELFFGEGSRLTVL.

The chain joins TRBV6-1 to TRBJ2-1, with TRBD1 identical over 9 bases. V was pared by 4 bases and J by 0 bases, with 16 bases of the junction left unmatched. Looked up from germline, CDR1 is MNHNS and CDR2 is SASEGT. CDR3 length: 20 residues. In nucleotides, the CDR3 is TGTGCCAGCAGTGCCGCCCCACAGGGGGCGTTTTCCTCCTCCTACAATGAGCAGTTCTTC. Its protein product is CASSAAPQGAFSSSYNEQFF.

The chain joins TRBV28 to TRBJ1-4, with 8 positions matching TRBD1. CDR1 and CDR2 (germline): MDHEN, SYDVKM. Trimming cost V 5 bases and J 2 bases; bases outside gene matches: 10. CDR3 length equals 17 residues. CDR3 nucleotide sequence: TGTGCCAGCAGTCCCCTCGGACAGGGCGCTACTAATGAAAAACTGTTTTTT. It is translated as CASSPLGQGATNEKLFF.

This chain uses TRBV23-1 with TRBJ1-1; D uncertain. Being an ORF, TRBV23-1 has a function that is uncertain. Trimming removed 2 bases at V and 5 bases at J, with 21 bases between. The CDR3 extends over 17 amino acids. CDR3 protein: CASSQPPSEVLGTEAFF. The CDR3 coding sequence is TGCGCCAGCAGTCAACCACCTTCTGAGGTCCTAGGGACTGAAGCTTTCTTT.

This clone was seen a few times. Other DNA sequences from this sample encode an identical CDR3 as well. The chain is built from TRBV12-3 or TRBV12-4 and TRBJ1-3, with D possibly being TRBD1 (5 bases). Trimming removed 6 bases from V and 4 bases from J, with 10 bases in between. The CDR3 totals 13 residues. The CDR3 DNA reads as TGTGCCAGCAGCCCCCGACAGGGAAACACCATATATTTT. Encoded protein: CASSPRQGNTIYF.

This chain links TRBV7-2 with TRBJ2-7, with TRBD2 as a possible D gene (6 bases). Per the germline V gene, CDR1 is SGHTA and CDR2 is FQGNSA. This CDR3 is built from 13 residues. V dropped 6 bases and J dropped 7 bases, with 16 bases sitting between them. CDR3 sequence reads: CASRPSGDQEQYF. The CDR3 DNA follows: TGTGCCAGCAGACCCTCGGGAGACCAAGAGCAGTACTTC.

The CDR3 region has the DNA TGCGCCAGCCGCCCGGGACAGGGAGCCATGAACACTGAAGCTTTCTTT. The encoded protein is CASRPGQGAMNTEAFF. This chain uses TRBV5-1 with TRBJ1-1, with 9 bases aligning to TRBD1. This CDR3 is built from 16 residues. Germline V gene sequence: CDR1 SGHRS, CDR2 YFSETQ. The ends lost 7 bases at V and 0 bases at J; junction bases unmatched: 10.

The rearrangement uses TRBV7-9 and TRBJ1-2; a weak D match, TRBD1 (6 bases). Trimming stripped 6 bases from V and 4 bases from J, with 12 bases between. Germline V lookup: CDR1 SEHNR, CDR2 FQNEAQ (reference sequence). CDR3 length: 13 residues. The CDR3 region has the DNA TGTGCCAGCAGATTACAGGGAGGCTATGGCTACACCTTC. It is translated as CASRLQGGYGYTF.

The V call is TRBV7-2, the J call TRBJ1-6; D not resolved. V lost 1 base to trimming and J lost 9 bases, with 7 bases between them. This CDR3 is built from 13 residues. Germline V gives CDR1 SGHTA, CDR2 FQGNSA. CDR3 residues: CASSLVWASPLHF. The CDR3 DNA is TGTGCCAGCAGCTTAGTTTGGGCTTCACCCCTCCACTTT.

The CDR3 spells CSATYTTNEKLFF. CDR3 DNA: TGCAGCGCGACATACACAACTAATGAAAAACTGTTTTTT. The chain joins TRBV29-1 to TRBJ1-4, with D unresolved. V lost 7 bases and J 0 bases, leaving 9 bases between the germline ends. The CDR3 has 13 residues. Germline-derived CDR1 and CDR2 are SQVTM and ANQGSEA.

The chain uses TRBV2 and TRBJ1-5, with 8 bases matching TRBD1. The CDR3 is 13 residues long. CDR1 is SNHLY, CDR2 FYNNEI, per germline. J was trimmed by 5 bases and V by 6 bases; bases with no gene match: 3. CDR3 sequence reads: CASRPTGDQPQHF. The CDR3 nucleotides are TGTGCCAGCAGGCCGACAGGGGATCAGCCCCAGCATTTT. Based on the CDR3 plus reference TRBV2 and TRBJ1-5, the full variable domain is EPEVTQTPSHQVTQMGQEVILRCVPISNHLYFYWYRQILGQKVEFLVSFYNNEISEKSEIFDDQFSVERPDGSNFTLKIRSTKLEDSAMYFCASRPTGDQPQHFGDGTRLSIL.

This clone has just one count. V is TRBV2 and J is TRBJ2-7; TRBD2 aligns across 9 bases. There are 15 residues in the CDR3. V lost 6 bases and J lost 2; bases outside the gene matches: 8. CDR1 and CDR2 (germline): SNHLY, FYNNEI. For the CDR3, the DNA is TGTGCCAGCAGGATAGCCCCTAGCGGGACCTACGAGCAGTACTTC. It is translated as CASRIAPSGTYEQYF.

This clone is deemed medium-sized. The chain has TRBV4-3 and TRBJ2-1, with D perhaps being TRBD1 or TRBD2 (6 bases each). The CDR3 totals 14 residues. The germline V and J ends were trimmed by 1 base and 8 bases, with 12 bases remaining between them. Germline V gives CDR1 LGHNA, CDR2 YSLEER. The CDR3 DNA follows: TGCGCCAGCAGCCAAGGTACAGGGAGGTATGAGCAGTTCTTC. This sequence encodes CASSQGTGRYEQFF.

CDR3 sequence: CASSRQDAEAFF. CDR3 sequence (DNA): TGTGCCAGTAGTCGACAGGACGCAGAAGCTTTCTTT. The chain carries TRBV19 and TRBJ1-1; D might be TRBD1 (6 bases). CDR3 length equals 12 residues. Deletions cut 5 bases from V and 8 bases from J, with 12 bases between. From germline, CDR1 is LNHDA and CDR2 SQIVND (reference sequence).

V usage is TRBV7-2 and J usage is TRBJ2-7; D perhaps matches TRBD1 (5 bases). This CDR3 is built from 12 residues. Trimming took 5 bases from V and 3 from J, leaving 8 bases between them. Germline loops: CDR1 SGHTA, CDR2 FQGNSA. The CDR3 is CASSGAGYEQYF. CDR3 DNA: TGTGCCAGCAGCGGGGCAGGCTACGAGCAGTACTTC.

The chain combines TRBV15 with TRBJ2-5; a weak D match, TRBD2 (6 bases). The germline CDR1 and CDR2 sequences are LNHNV and YYDKDF (reference sequence). The CDR3 covers 14 residues. Trimming pared 7 bases from V and 0 bases from J, leaving 12 bases between. The CDR3 region has the DNA TGTGCCACCATGGGGACTTCCCACCAAGAGACCCAGTACTTC. Protein: CATMGTSHQETQYF.

The chain uses TRBV3-1 (or the pseudogene TRBV3-2) and TRBJ2-1; no clear D. This CDR3 has 17 amino acids. V was clipped by 0 bases and J by 6 bases, with 18 bases between them. The germline gives CDR1 LGHDT, CDR2 YNNKEL (reference sequence). The CDR3 protein is CASSQDALQPYRNEQFF. For the CDR3, the DNA is TGTGCCAGCAGCCAAGACGCACTCCAGCCCTACCGCAATGAGCAGTTCTTC.

This clone is a singleton in its sample. V is TRBV11-2 and J is TRBJ1-2; the D gene is possibly TRBD1 (5 bases). The CDR3 runs to 16 residues. The V and J ends lost 6 bases and 0 bases respectively, with 17 bases between them. Germline lookup yields CDR1 SGHAT and CDR2 FQNNGV. CDR3 DNA: TGTGCCAGCAGGCGCGCTTTTGGGGGTTCTAACTATGGCTACACCTTC. It yields the protein CASRRAFGGSNYGYTF.

The table lists this clone with a count of one. J is TRBJ2-3 and V is TRBV7-2, with D unresolved. The germline V gene has CDR1 SGHTA and CDR2 FQGNSA. V lost 1 base and J lost 2, with 4 bases in between. CDR3 length: 13 residues. For the CDR3, the DNA is TGTGCCAGCAGCTTAGGAGACACAGATACGCAGTATTTT. Amino acids: CASSLGDTDTQYF.

The sample holds a few counts of this clone. This rearrangement joins TRBV11-2 to TRBJ2-7; 7 bases map to TRBD1. The CDR3 spans 15 residues. Germline assignment: CDR1 SGHAT and CDR2 FQNNGV. With V trimmed by 5 bases and J by 2 bases, 9 bases remained unmatched. In DNA form, the CDR3 reads TGTGCCAGCAGCCGCCAGACAGGGCTACCCTACGAGCAGTACTTC. Residues: CASSRQTGLPYEQYF.

The chain is built from TRBV30 and TRBJ2-7; weak D call: TRBD2 (7 bases). CDR1 and CDR2 from the germline V gene are GTSNPN and SVGIG (reference sequence). The V gene lost 4 bases and the J gene lost 3 bases, with 28 bases spanning the gap. The CDR3 consists of 18 residues. CDR3 in DNA: TGTGCCTGGACCCCTCGAGGGGGGGCACCTCGGGGCCTCTACGAGCAGTACTTC. As protein: CAWTPRGGAPRGLYEQYF.

The chain uses TRBV15 and TRBJ1-1; possibly TRBD1 for D (5 bases). In germline, CDR1 is LNHNV, CDR2 YYDKDF (reference sequence). The CDR3 totals 14 residues. V was clipped by 3 bases and J by 4 bases, with 12 bases between them. Written as DNA, the CDR3 is TGTGCCACCAGCAGCCAGGGACGGTTCACTGAAGCTTTCTTT. Protein: CATSSQGRFTEAFF.

Concerning this clone: The junction differs from germline at one of its ends, possibly a read error. The J gene is TRBJ2-3, the V gene TRBV4-1; 7 nucleotides agree with TRBD2. CDR1 and CDR2 from the germline V gene are MGHRA and YSYEKL. CDR3 length: 15 amino acids. The CDR3 loop is CAGSVGGGNTDTQYF. The CDR3 DNA follows: TGCGCCGGCAGCGTTGGGGGGGGGAACACAGATACGCAGTATTTT.